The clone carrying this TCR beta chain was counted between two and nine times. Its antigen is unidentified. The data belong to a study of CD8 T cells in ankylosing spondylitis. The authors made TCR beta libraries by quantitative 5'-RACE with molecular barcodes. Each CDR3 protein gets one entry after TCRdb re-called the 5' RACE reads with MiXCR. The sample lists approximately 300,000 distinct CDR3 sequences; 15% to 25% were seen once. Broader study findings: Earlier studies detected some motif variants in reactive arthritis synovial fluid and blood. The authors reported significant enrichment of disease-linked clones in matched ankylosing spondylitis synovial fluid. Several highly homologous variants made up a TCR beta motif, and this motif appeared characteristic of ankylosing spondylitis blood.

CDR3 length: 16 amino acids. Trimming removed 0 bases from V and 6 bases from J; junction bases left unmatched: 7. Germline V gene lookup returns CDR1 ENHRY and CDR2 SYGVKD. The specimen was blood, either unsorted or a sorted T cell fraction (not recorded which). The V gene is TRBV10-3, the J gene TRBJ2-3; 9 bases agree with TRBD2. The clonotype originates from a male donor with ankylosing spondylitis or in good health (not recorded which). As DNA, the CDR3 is TGTGCCATCAGTGAGTCTCCCCAGCGGGGGGCGGATACGCAGTATTTT. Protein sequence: CAISESPQRGADTQYF.